This T cell receptor beta chain was sequenced in a study of T cell responses to AZD1222 COVID-19 vaccine. Overall study results and limits: Donors were mostly white British, more females; clonal diversity possibly underestimated.

Sequencing was performed with immunoSEQ multiplex PCR; in TCRdb, only in-frame clones are kept and a portion is missing. Counted here are about 140,000 clones, over 85% occurring once; the ten biggest clones make up around 5.1%. Concerning this clone itself: Its specificity is not known.

This CDR3 contains 15 residues. With 0 bases removed from V and 4 bases from J, the gap between germline ends came to 12 bases. CDR1 is LGHNA and CDR2 is YNFKEQ in the germline V gene. This specimen consisted of peripheral blood, obtained on day 0 of AZD1222 vaccination. The TCR sequence derives from an adult in good health. The V call is TRBV4-2, the J call TRBJ2-5, with D perhaps matching TRBD1 (5 bases). This CDR3 reads CASSQDPAQGETQYF. CDR3 nucleotides: TGTGCCAGCAGCCAAGATCCCGCGCAGGGAGAGACCCAGTACTTC.